This T cell receptor (beta chain) was found in a study of control samples from healthy donors and cancer patients. TCRdb keeps only in-frame clones here, not all; method: immunoSEQ multiplex PCR. The sample has approximately 230,000 clones, over 75% seen once. This sequence originates from a woman aged 55-69 years with lung cancer. Sample: PBMCs.

The CDR3 spells CASSPNILAGGPTQETQYF. The CDR3 DNA reads as TGTGCCAGCTCACCAAATATCCTAGCGGGGGGCCCTACCCAAGAGACCCAGTACTTC. The chain is built from TRBV18 and TRBJ2-5, with TRBD2 matching 11 bases. The CDR3 contains 19 residues. The J segment lost 1 base and the V segment lost 2 bases, leaving 12 bases of the junction unmatched. Germline V gene data show CDR1 as KGHSH and CDR2 as LQKENI.